This T cell receptor beta chain was sequenced during a study of response to subunit inactivated influenza vaccine. TCRdb used MiXCR to reprocess the RT-PCR reads, holding one entry per CDR3 protein. The data show around 520,000 distinct CDR3 sequences, with 25% seen just once and 1.5% to 2% held by the top ten. The CDR3 loop spans 13 amino acids. Germline loops: CDR1 SGHAT, CDR2 FQNNGV. V lost 4 bases to trimming and J lost 7 bases; unmatched junction nucleotides: 7. Study results and caveats: Every seasonal influenza vaccination brings in few new T cells, the authors suggested.

In the case of this clonotype: Its cognate antigen is unknown.

The sequencing used CD4+ T cells sorted from PBMCs, collected about 5 days after vaccination. The chain links TRBV11-2 to TRBJ2-7; 7 bases align to TRBD1. The TCR was taken from a man aged 50-59 years who received an inactivated influenza vaccine. CDR3 nucleotide sequence: TGTGCCAGCAGCTCCGACAGGGATGTAGAGCAGTACTTC. Translating gives CASSSDRDVEQYF.